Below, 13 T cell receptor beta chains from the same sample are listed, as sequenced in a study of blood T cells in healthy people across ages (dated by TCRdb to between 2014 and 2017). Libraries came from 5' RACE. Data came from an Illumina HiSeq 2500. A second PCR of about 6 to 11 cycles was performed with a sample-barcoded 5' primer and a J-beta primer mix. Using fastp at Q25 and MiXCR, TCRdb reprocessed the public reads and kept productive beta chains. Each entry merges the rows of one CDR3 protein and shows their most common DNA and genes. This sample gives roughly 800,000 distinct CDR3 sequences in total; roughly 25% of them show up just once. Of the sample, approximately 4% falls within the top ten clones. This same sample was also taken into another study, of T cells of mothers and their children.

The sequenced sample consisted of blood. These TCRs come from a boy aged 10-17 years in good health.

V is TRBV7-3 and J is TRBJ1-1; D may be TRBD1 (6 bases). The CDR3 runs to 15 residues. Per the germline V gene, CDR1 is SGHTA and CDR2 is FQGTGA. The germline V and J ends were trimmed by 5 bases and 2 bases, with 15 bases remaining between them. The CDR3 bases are TGTGCCAGCAGCCCTCAAGGGGGGGAAAACACTGAAGCTTTCTTT. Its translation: CASSPQGGENTEAFF.

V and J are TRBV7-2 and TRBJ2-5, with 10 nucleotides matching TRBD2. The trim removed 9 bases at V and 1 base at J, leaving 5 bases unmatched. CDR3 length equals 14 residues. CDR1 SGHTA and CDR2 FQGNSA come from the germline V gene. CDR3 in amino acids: CASIRTSGQETQYF. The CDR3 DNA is TGTGCCAGTATAAGGACTAGCGGCCAAGAGACCCAGTACTTC.

The CDR3 region has the DNA TGCGCCAGCAGCCGGCCGACAGGGGTGCATTCACCCCTCCACTTT. Residues: CASSRPTGVHSPLHF. The J gene is TRBJ1-6, the V gene TRBV4-1; TRBD1 matches 8 bases. CDR1 is MGHRA and CDR2 is YSYEKL in the germline V gene. This CDR3 has 15 amino acids. V trimming: 4 bases; J trimming: 8 bases; junction bases outside the gene matches: 7.

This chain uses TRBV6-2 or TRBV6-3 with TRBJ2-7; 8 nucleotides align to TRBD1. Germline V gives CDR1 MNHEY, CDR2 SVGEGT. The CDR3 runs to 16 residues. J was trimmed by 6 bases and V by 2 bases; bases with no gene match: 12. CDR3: CASSYASQGARVEQYF. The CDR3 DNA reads TGTGCCAGCAGTTACGCTAGTCAGGGGGCCCGCGTCGAGCAGTACTTC.

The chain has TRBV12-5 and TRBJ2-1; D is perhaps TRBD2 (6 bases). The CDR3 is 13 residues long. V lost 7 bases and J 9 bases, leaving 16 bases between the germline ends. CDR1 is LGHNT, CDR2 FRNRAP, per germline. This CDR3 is CASATGRGTEQFF. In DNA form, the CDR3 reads TGTGCTAGTGCCACAGGTCGGGGGACTGAGCAGTTCTTC.

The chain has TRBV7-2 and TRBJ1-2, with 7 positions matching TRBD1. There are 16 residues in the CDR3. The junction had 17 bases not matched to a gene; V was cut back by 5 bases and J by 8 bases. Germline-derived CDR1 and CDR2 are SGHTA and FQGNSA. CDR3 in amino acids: CASSLGRPGGSWGYTF. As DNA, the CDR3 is TGTGCCAGCAGCCTAGGGAGGCCAGGGGGTTCGTGGGGCTACACCTTC.

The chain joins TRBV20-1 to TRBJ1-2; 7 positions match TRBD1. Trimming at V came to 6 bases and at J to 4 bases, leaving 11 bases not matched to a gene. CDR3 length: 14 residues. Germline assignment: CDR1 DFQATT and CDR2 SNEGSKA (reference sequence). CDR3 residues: CSAKETGTPYGYTF. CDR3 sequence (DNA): TGCAGTGCAAAAGAGACAGGGACTCCCTATGGCTACACCTTC.

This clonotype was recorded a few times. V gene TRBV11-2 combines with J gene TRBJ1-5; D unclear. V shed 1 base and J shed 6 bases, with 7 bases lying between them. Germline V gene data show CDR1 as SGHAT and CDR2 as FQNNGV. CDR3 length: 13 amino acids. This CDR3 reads CASSLAAPQPQHF. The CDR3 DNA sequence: TGTGCCAGCAGCTTAGCGGCCCCTCAGCCCCAGCATTTT. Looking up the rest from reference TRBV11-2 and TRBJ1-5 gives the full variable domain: EAGVAQSPRYKIIEKRQSVAFWCNPISGHATLYWYQQILGQGPKLLIQFQNNGVVDDSQLPKDRFSAERLKGVDSTLKIQPAKLEDSAVYLCASSLAAPQPQHFGDGTRLSIL.

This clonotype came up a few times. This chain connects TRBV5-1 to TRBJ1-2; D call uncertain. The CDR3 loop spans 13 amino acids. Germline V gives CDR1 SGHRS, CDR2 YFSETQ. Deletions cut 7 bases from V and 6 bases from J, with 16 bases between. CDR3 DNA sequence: TGCGCCAGCTCCGAAGGAGTTTTGGATGGCTACACCTTC. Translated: CASSEGVLDGYTF.

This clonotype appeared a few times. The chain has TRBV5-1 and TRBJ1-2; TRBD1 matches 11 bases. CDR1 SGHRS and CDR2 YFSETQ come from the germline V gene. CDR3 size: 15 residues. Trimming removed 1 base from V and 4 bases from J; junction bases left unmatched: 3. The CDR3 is CASSLPGQGAYGYTF. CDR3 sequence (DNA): TGCGCCAGCAGCTTGCCCGGACAGGGGGCCTATGGCTACACCTTC. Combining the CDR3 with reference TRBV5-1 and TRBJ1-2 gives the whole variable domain KAGVTQTPRYLIKTRGQQVTLSCSPISGHRSVSWYQQTPGQGLQFLFEYFSETQRNKGNFPGRFSGRQFSNSRSEMNVSTLELGDSALYLCASSLPGQGAYGYTFGSGTRLTVV.

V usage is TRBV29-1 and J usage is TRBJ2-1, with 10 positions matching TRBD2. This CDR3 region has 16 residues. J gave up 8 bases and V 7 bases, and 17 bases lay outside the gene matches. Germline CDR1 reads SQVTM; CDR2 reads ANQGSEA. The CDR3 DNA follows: TGCAGCGCTTCCACGGGGCTAGCGGGAGATTTGGATGAGCAGTTCTTC. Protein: CSASTGLAGDLDEQFF.

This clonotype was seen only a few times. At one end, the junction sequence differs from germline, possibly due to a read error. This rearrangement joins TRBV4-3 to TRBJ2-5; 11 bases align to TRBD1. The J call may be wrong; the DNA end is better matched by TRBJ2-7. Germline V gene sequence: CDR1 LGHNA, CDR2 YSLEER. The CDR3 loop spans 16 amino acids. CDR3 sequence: CAGSKDPGQGVDEQYF. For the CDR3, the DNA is TGCGCCGGCAGCAAGGATCCGGGACAGGGGGTCGACGAGCAGTACTTC.

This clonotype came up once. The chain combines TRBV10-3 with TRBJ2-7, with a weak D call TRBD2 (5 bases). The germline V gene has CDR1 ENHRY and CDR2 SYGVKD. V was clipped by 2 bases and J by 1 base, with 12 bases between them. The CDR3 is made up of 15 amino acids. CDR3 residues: CAISETQAESYEQYF. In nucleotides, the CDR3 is TGTGCCATCAGTGAGACCCAAGCGGAATCCTACGAGCAGTACTTC.